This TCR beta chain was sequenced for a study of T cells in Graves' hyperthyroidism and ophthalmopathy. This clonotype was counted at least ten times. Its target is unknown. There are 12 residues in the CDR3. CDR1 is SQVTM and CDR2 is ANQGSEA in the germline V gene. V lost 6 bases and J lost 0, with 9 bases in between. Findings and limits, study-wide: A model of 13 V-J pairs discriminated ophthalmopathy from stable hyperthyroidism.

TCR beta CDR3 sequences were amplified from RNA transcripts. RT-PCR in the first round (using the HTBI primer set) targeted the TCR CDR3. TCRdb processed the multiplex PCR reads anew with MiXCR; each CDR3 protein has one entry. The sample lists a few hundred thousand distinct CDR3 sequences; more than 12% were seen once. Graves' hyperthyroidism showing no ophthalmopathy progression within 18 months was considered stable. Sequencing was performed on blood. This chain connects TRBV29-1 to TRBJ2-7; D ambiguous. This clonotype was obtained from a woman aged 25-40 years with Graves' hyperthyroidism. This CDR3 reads CSVARSSYEQYF. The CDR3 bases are TGCAGCGTAGCGCGCAGCTCCTACGAGCAGTACTTC.